This T cell receptor beta chain was recorded in a study of T-cell reconstitution after alpha-beta-depleted transplantation in children. Unique molecular identifiers were built into the TCRbeta library. TCRdb re-called the PCR reads through MiXCR, storing one row per CDR3 protein. The sample contains about 830,000 distinct CDR3 sequences, roughly 16% of which appear only once. Germline CDR1 and CDR2: SGHDN and FVKESK. V gave up 0 bases and J gave up 5 bases; unmatched junction bases: 4. The CDR3 extends over 16 amino acids. This clonotype was picked up a small number of times. The TCR sequence derives from a male patient younger than 18 who had a stem cell transplant for acute lymphoblastic leukemia, so the T cells may come from the graft donor. The chain employs TRBV14 and TRBJ2-5, with 12 bases that match TRBD2. The input for sequencing was PBMCs, mostly from graft donor cells, taken 360 days after TCRalphabeta/CD19-depleted stem cell transplant. The CDR3: CASSQETSGSWETQYF. In DNA, the CDR3 is TGTGCCAGCAGCCAAGAGACTAGCGGGAGCTGGGAGACCCAGTACTTC.